This T cell receptor beta chain was identified during a study of cytomegalovirus exposure and HLA in healthy donors. The CDR3 has 13 residues. The J segment lost 2 bases and the V segment lost 6 bases, leaving 3 bases of the junction unmatched. In germline, CDR1 is MGHDK, CDR2 SYGVNS. 13 Jbeta primers and 60 Vbeta primers were used for the PCR. Repertoires were generated with immunoSEQ multiplex PCR, while TCRdb's copy carries only in-frame clones and drops some. The sample holds around 130,000 clones, around three quarters seen once. V and J are TRBV25-1 and TRBJ2-5; 7 bases agree with TRBD1. The sequence was obtained from an older woman in good health and CMV-seropositive. What was sequenced was PBMCs. CDR3 protein: CASSRDRQETQYF. CDR3 nucleotide sequence: TGTGCCAGCAGCCGGGACAGACAAGAGACCCAGTACTTC. Complete variable domain (other parts from reference TRBV25-1 and TRBJ2-5): EADIYQTPRYLVIGTGKKITLECSQTMGHDKMYWYQQDPGMELHLIHYSYGVNSTEKGDLSSESTVSRIRTEHFPLTLESARPSHTSQYLCASSRDRQETQYFGPGTRLLVL.